The 27 T cell receptor beta chains given below trace back to one sample, sequenced in a study of T cell responses to AZD1222 COVID-19 vaccine (dated by TCRdb to 2020 to 2022). The time point label for this specimen denotes: baseline before first vaccination. The protocol used for the library was the immunoSEQ multiplex PCR assay. In its TCRdb copy, this immuneACCESS table keeps in-frame sequences only and misses some clones. Where compared with another copy, unresolved V genes explain less than half of these, and the others have no known cause. The sample includes 120,000 or so clones, with 87% observed a single time. The ten largest clones add up to about 9.4% of the sample. Sequencing used peripheral blood, obtained on day 0 of AZD1222 vaccination. The receptor set was obtained from an adult in good health.

The chain employs TRBV5-1 and TRBJ1-2; unclear D gene. This CDR3 contains 14 residues. Germline CDR1 is SGHRS and CDR2 is YFSETQ. With 0 bases removed from V and 7 bases from J, the gap between germline ends came to 13 bases. The CDR3: CASSLGLELGGYTF. The DNA for the CDR3 is TGCGCCAGCAGCTTGGGTTTGGAGTTGGGTGGCTACACCTTC.

This clone occurred many times. The rearrangement uses TRBV27 and TRBJ2-3, with TRBD2 matching 12 bases. CDR3 size: 16 residues. Germline CDR1 is MNHEY and CDR2 is SMNVEV (reference sequence). Unmatched junction bases numbered 7, after V lost 5 bases and J lost 4 bases. CDR3 coding DNA: TGTGCCAGCAGTATGACTAGCGGGAGAGGGGCAGATACGCAGTATTTT. Protein: CASSMTSGRGADTQYF.

The chain recombines TRBV4-3 with TRBJ2-1, with a tentative D call TRBD2 (7 bases). The CDR3 contains 15 residues. Germline V CDR1 and CDR2: LGHNA, YSLEER. Trimming removed 3 bases from V and 4 bases from J, with 13 bases in between. The CDR3 DNA follows: TGCGCCAGCAGCCAGGACGGGGGGCGGTACAATGAGCAGTTCTTC. This codes for CASSQDGGRYNEQFF.

The chain carries TRBV29-1 and TRBJ2-3, with D perhaps matching TRBD2 (7 bases). This CDR3 has 15 amino acids. Germline V gives CDR1 SQVTM, CDR2 ANQGSEA. Trimming took off 1 base at V and 12 bases at J, with 23 bases between the two ends. The CDR3 DNA sequence: TGCAGCGTTGAAGGGGGGGGCAGGGGATATTCCCCCCAGTATTTT. Its translation: CSVEGGGRGYSPQYF.

The rearrangement joins TRBV27 to TRBJ2-2; 7 bases align to TRBD2. This CDR3 has 14 amino acids. The ends lost 6 bases at V and 3 bases at J; junction bases unmatched: 4. The germline V gene has CDR1 MNHEY and CDR2 SMNVEV (reference sequence). The CDR3 DNA follows: TGTGCCAGCAGCCTAGCGGAACACACCGGGGAGCTGTTTTTT. It specifies CASSLAEHTGELFF.

Note on this clone: A read error may produce the germline difference seen at one junction end. The sample contains more than one DNA sequence encoding this CDR3. This chain links TRBV15 with TRBJ1-6; TRBD1 aligns across 8 bases. The CDR3 is 15 residues long. CDR1 LNHNV and CDR2 YYDKDF come from the germline V gene (reference sequence). The CDR3 bases are TGTGCCACTAGCAGACCCCGGACAGGGTATTCACCCCTCCACTTT. It is translated as CATSRPRTGYSPLHF. The variable domain in full, with the rest retrieved from reference TRBV15 and TRBJ1-6, is DAMVIQNPRYQVTQFGKPVTLSCSQTLNHNVMYWYQQKSSQAPKLLFHYYDKDFNNEADTPDNFQSRRPNTSFCFLDIRSPGLGDTAMYLCATSRPRTGYSPLHFGNGTRLTVT.

J is TRBJ2-1 and V is TRBV7-2; D ambiguous. Deletions cut 1 base from V and 3 bases from J, with 4 bases between. Germline values: CDR1 SGHTA, CDR2 FQGNSA. The CDR3 spans 13 residues. For the CDR3, the DNA is TGTGCCAGCAGCTTAGTGGGCTACAATGAGCAGTTCTTC. This sequence encodes CASSLVGYNEQFF.

The chain employs TRBV28 and TRBJ2-7; TRBD2 might be the D (6 bases). This CDR3 comprises 12 residues. Looked up from germline, CDR1 is MDHEN and CDR2 is SYDVKM. Trimming pared 8 bases from V and 3 bases from J, leaving 11 bases between. The CDR3 DNA reads TGTGCCAGCCAGCGGGCGGTCTACGAGCAGTACTTC. It is translated as CASQRAVYEQYF.

The rearrangement uses TRBV10-1 and TRBJ2-3, with 9 bases fitting TRBD1. Trimming at V came to 8 bases and at J to 1 base, leaving 13 bases not matched to a gene. There are 17 residues in the CDR3. The germline gives CDR1 WNHNN, CDR2 SYGVQD (reference sequence). CDR3 loop: CASLGSGRDRGTDTQYF. The CDR3 DNA follows: TGCGCCAGCCTGGGGTCGGGGAGGGACAGGGGCACAGATACGCAGTATTTT.

J is TRBJ2-5 and V is TRBV9; 13 bases line up with TRBD2. Germline lookup yields CDR1 SGDLS and CDR2 YYNGEE. The CDR3 runs 16 residues. V gave up 3 bases and J gave up 2 bases; unmatched junction bases: 4. The CDR3 spells CASSAGLAGVQETQYF. The CDR3 DNA sequence: TGTGCCAGCAGCGCCGGACTAGCGGGGGTACAAGAGACCCAGTACTTC.

The V call is TRBV9, the J call TRBJ2-3; unclear D gene. Trimming stripped 6 bases from V and 0 bases from J, with 11 bases between. Germline values: CDR1 SGDLS, CDR2 YYNGEE. The CDR3 covers 14 residues. DNA for the CDR3: TGTGCCAGCAAGGGTCGGGTAAGCACAGATACGCAGTATTTT. Encoded protein: CASKGRVSTDTQYF.

This sequence joins TRBV9 and TRBJ1-5, with D possibly being TRBD1 (6 bases). Looked up from germline, CDR1 is SGDLS and CDR2 is YYNGEE. The CDR3 length is 16 residues. Trimming removed 1 base at V and 4 bases at J, with 15 bases between. In DNA, the CDR3 is TGTGCCAGCAGCGTACATAGGGGGGCTTTAAATCAGCCCCAGCATTTT. It codes for CASSVHRGALNQPQHF.

V usage is TRBV7-3 and J usage is TRBJ1-5; possible D gene TRBD1, 6 bases. Trimming pared 5 bases from V and 5 bases from J, leaving 10 bases between. Per the germline V gene, CDR1 is SGHTA and CDR2 is FQGTGA. The CDR3 extends over 13 amino acids. The CDR3 DNA follows: TGTGCCAGCAGCCAGGACAGAGATCAGCCCCAGCATTTT. Translation gives CASSQDRDQPQHF.

This chain uses TRBV6-5 with TRBJ1-2; D is ambiguous. This CDR3 has 13 residues. V gave up 6 bases and J gave up 4 bases, with 12 bases separating them. The germline gives CDR1 MNHEY, CDR2 SVGAGI. The CDR3 DNA reads as TGTGCCAGCAGCACAGAGAGCAGCTATGGCTACACCTTC. Protein product: CASSTESSYGYTF.

J is TRBJ2-7 and V is TRBV9, with a possible D match to TRBD2 (6 bases). Trimming took 6 bases from V and 0 from J, leaving 16 bases between them. Germline values: CDR1 SGDLS, CDR2 YYNGEE. The CDR3 length is 15 residues. The DNA for the CDR3 is TGTGCCAGCAATCGGGGGTCAGGTCCCTCCTACGAGCAGTACTTC. Translating it yields CASNRGSGPSYEQYF.

This clone was seen a handful of times. The chain recombines TRBV7-9 with TRBJ1-6; the D is unclear. V lost 4 bases, J lost 9 bases, and 16 bases lay in between. Germline CDR1 and CDR2: SEHNR and FQNEAQ (reference sequence). The CDR3 loop spans 15 amino acids. For the CDR3, the DNA is TGTGCCAGCAGCTCAATCGAGCGGGAGGCTTCACCCCTCCACTTT. This sequence encodes CASSSIEREASPLHF. Full variable domain (remainder filled in from reference TRBV7-9 and TRBJ1-6): DTGVSQNPRHKITKRGQNVTFRCDPISEHNRLYWYRQTLGQGPEFLTYFQNEAQLEKSRLLSDRFSAERPKGSFSTLEIQRTEQGDSAMYLCASSSIEREASPLHFGNGTRLTVT.

CDR3 protein: CASSLLQPSTDTQYF. The CDR3 DNA reads TGCGCCAGCAGCTTGTTACAGCCTAGCACAGATACGCAGTATTTT. This chain uses TRBV5-1 with TRBJ2-3; no firm D call. The germline V gene has CDR1 SGHRS and CDR2 YFSETQ. This CDR3 contains 15 residues. The V and J ends lost 1 base and 0 bases respectively, with 9 bases between them.

The rearrangement joins TRBV10-3 to TRBJ2-7, with D maybe TRBD2 (5 bases). V lost 10 bases to trimming and J lost 6 bases, with 19 bases between them. Germline-derived CDR1 and CDR2 are ENHRY and SYGVKD. The CDR3 is made up of 13 amino acids. The CDR3 sequence is CATFVEIGGEQYF. CDR3 nucleotide sequence: TGTGCCACCTTTGTCGAAATTGGAGGCGAGCAGTACTTC.

The chain recombines TRBV2 with TRBJ2-7; D not certain. The CDR3 has 14 amino acids. V gave up 9 bases and J gave up 1 base, with 16 bases separating them. Germline loops: CDR1 SNHLY, CDR2 FYNNEI. CDR3 residues: CASRLEPLSYEQYF. CDR3 DNA sequence: TGTGCCAGTCGACTGGAACCCTTGTCCTACGAGCAGTACTTC.

V gene TRBV5-1 combines with J gene TRBJ2-3, with a possible D match to TRBD1 (6 bases). V shed 0 bases and J shed 2 bases, with 13 bases lying between them. Germline loops: CDR1 SGHRS, CDR2 YFSETQ. This CDR3 has 16 amino acids. The CDR3 DNA reads as TGCGCCAGCAGCTTGGCCCGCAGGGGCGACACAGATACGCAGTATTTT. The encoded protein is CASSLARRGDTDTQYF.

This chain joins TRBV5-1 and TRBJ2-7; 9 nucleotides align to TRBD2. V dropped 3 bases and J dropped 3; count of bases not matched to a gene: 4. The CDR3 sequence is 14 residues long. The germline V gene has CDR1 SGHRS and CDR2 YFSETQ. The CDR3 DNA reads TGCGCCAGCAGCTGGACTAGCGTGAGCTACGAGCAGTACTTC. Translating gives CASSWTSVSYEQYF.

V gene TRBV28 combines with J gene TRBJ2-7, with 11 bases matching TRBD2. Per the germline V gene, CDR1 is MDHEN and CDR2 is SYDVKM. This CDR3 comprises 14 residues. Trimming at V came to 5 bases and at J to 7 bases, leaving 7 bases not matched to a gene. As DNA, the CDR3 is TGTGCCAGCAGTATAGCGGGAGGGCCGGGAGAGCAGTACTTC. Its translation is CASSIAGGPGEQYF. The full variable domain, with the rest looked up from reference TRBV28 and TRBJ2-7, is DVKVTQSSRYLVKRTGEKVFLECVQDMDHENMFWYRQDPGLGLRLIYFSYDVKMKEKGDIPEGYSVSREKKERFSLILESASTNQTSMYLCASSIAGGPGEQYFGPGTRLTVT.

The gene calls are TRBV28 and TRBJ1-3, with unresolved D. The CDR3 runs to 15 residues. Trimming cost V 4 bases and J 4 bases, with 14 bases left between them. The germline V gene has CDR1 MDHEN and CDR2 SYDVKM. The CDR3 DNA follows: TGTGCCAGCAGTTACCGGACCCCGCAAGGAAACACCATATATTTT. Its protein product is CASSYRTPQGNTIYF.

This clone turned up a few times. The chain couples TRBV29-1 to TRBJ2-3, with D tentatively TRBD2 (5 bases). The CDR3 runs to 15 residues. Per germline, CDR1 SQVTM and CDR2 ANQGSEA. The ends were cut back, 3 bases at V and 0 bases at J, with 13 bases in the middle. As DNA, the CDR3 is TGCAGCGTTGATAAGGCGGGCGGAAGCACAGATACGCAGTATTTT. Translated: CSVDKAGGSTDTQYF.

The rearrangement uses TRBV28 and TRBJ1-2; perhaps TRBD1 as D (6 bases). CDR1 and CDR2 from the germline V gene are MDHEN and SYDVKM. The CDR3 contains 12 residues. Trimming took 6 bases from V and 5 from J, leaving 10 bases between them. CDR3 sequence (DNA): TGTGCCAGCAGACGGGACATTTATGGCTACACCTTC. Its protein product is CASRRDIYGYTF.

The chain carries TRBV24-1 and TRBJ2-3; 11 bases are shared with TRBD2. The J segment lost 7 bases and the V segment lost 5 bases, leaving 4 bases of the junction unmatched. Germline CDR1 is KGHDR and CDR2 is SFDVKD. This CDR3 contains 14 residues. CDR3 in amino acids: CATSATSGANTQYF. The CDR3 DNA sequence: TGTGCCACCAGTGCGACTAGCGGGGCCAATACGCAGTATTTT.

This clone showed up just once. J is TRBJ2-7 and V is TRBV7-3; D perhaps matches TRBD2 (7 bases). The V end lost 2 bases, the J end lost 5 bases, and 16 bases lay between the germline ends. In germline, CDR1 is SGHTA, CDR2 FQGTGA. This CDR3 has 15 residues. DNA of the CDR3: TGTGCCAGCAGCTTAGGCCAGGGGAGGGGTCACGAGCAGTACTTC. Protein: CASSLGQGRGHEQYF.